In its sample, the clone carrying this T cell receptor (beta chain) was seen a few times. Germline values: CDR1 SQVTM, CDR2 ANQGSEA. V was pared by 8 bases and J by 1 base, with 14 bases between. The CDR3 length is 13 residues. This sample stems from a study of T-cell reconstitution after alpha-beta-depleted transplantation in children. Unique molecular identifiers were incorporated when the TCRbeta library was constructed. TCRdb re-analysed the PCR reads in MiXCR, keeping a single row per CDR3 protein. The sample has about 360,000 distinct CDR3 sequences, about 14% seen once. The genes are TRBV29-1 and TRBJ1-1; D might be TRBD1 (5 bases). This receptor was identified in a human donor who donated a stem cell graft to a child with Fanconi anemia. The sequenced sample was PBMCs, obtained from the stem cell graft. The CDR3 loop reads CSSDGGGNTEAFF. The CDR3 nucleotides read TGCAGCTCCGACGGGGGGGGGAACACTGAAGCTTTCTTT.